These 18 T cell receptor beta chains came from one sample sequenced in a study of shared clonotypes between healthy human individuals. It was CD45RO-negative cells, positively selected for CCR7, that made up naive CD8 cells, with terminally differentiated effector memory CD45RA+ cells excluded. Libraries were prepared by immunoSEQ multiplex PCR; TCRdb keeps only in-frame clonotypes and omits some of them. The sample has about 1,900,000 clones; around 96% are singletons. The material sequenced was naive CD8+ T cells sorted from blood. These receptor sequences come from a man younger than 30 in good health.

The chain employs TRBV10-2 and TRBJ1-4; no clear D gene. The CDR3 has 11 amino acids. Looked up from germline, CDR1 is WSHSY and CDR2 is SAAADI. V was trimmed by 6 bases and J by 4 bases, leaving 3 bases between them. The CDR3 loop is CASRGNEKLFF. The DNA of the CDR3 is TGCGCCAGCAGGGGTAATGAAAAACTGTTTTTT.

The rearrangement uses TRBV4-1 and TRBJ2-7, with TRBD2 matching 12 bases. The CDR3 covers 15 residues. Germline CDR1 MGHRA, CDR2 YSYEKL. J lost 3 bases, V lost 3 bases, and 3 bases had no gene match. This CDR3 is CASSHLAGGGYEQYF. CDR3 sequence (DNA): TGCGCCAGCAGCCACCTAGCGGGAGGGGGCTACGAGCAGTACTTC.

V gene TRBV27 combines with J gene TRBJ1-1; the D gene is possibly TRBD1 (6 bases). With 5 bases removed from V and 3 bases from J, the gap between germline ends came to 16 bases. The CDR3 spans 15 residues. CDR1 MNHEY and CDR2 SMNVEV come from the germline V gene (reference sequence). CDR3 in DNA: TGTGCCAGCAGTGGGATCGGGGGGCTGGACACTGAAGCTTTCTTT. It codes for CASSGIGGLDTEAFF.

The chain links TRBV4-3 to TRBJ1-2; D not certain. The CDR3 totals 16 residues. With 0 bases removed from V and 6 bases from J, the gap between germline ends came to 17 bases. Germline CDR1 and CDR2: LGHNA and YSLEER. Written as DNA, the CDR3 is TGCGCCAGCAGCCAAGAATATGGAGAGGGAGGAGATGGCTACACCTTC. Its protein is CASSQEYGEGGDGYTF.

This chain connects TRBV4-1 to TRBJ2-1; no definite D call. The V gene lost 1 base and the J gene lost 7 bases, with 11 bases spanning the gap. The length of the CDR3 is 14 residues. Germline V gene sequence: CDR1 MGHRA, CDR2 YSYEKL. CDR3: CASSQGDVVNEQFF. The CDR3 DNA reads TGCGCCAGCAGCCAAGGAGACGTGGTTAATGAGCAGTTCTTC.

The rearrangement links TRBV10-1 to TRBJ1-5; D is perhaps TRBD1 (5 bases). The V gene lost 7 bases and the J gene lost 4 bases, with 17 bases spanning the gap. Germline CDR1 reads WNHNN; CDR2 reads SYGVQD (reference sequence). The CDR3 extends over 15 amino acids. The CDR3 DNA reads as TGCGCCAGCACCCGCGGGGGGATGAGGAATCAGCCCCAGCATTTT. This sequence encodes CASTRGGMRNQPQHF.

The chain uses TRBV4-3 and TRBJ2-2; possibly TRBD1 or TRBD2 for D (6 bases each). The germline V gene encodes CDR1 LGHNA and CDR2 YSLEER. Deletions cut 4 bases from V and 2 bases from J, with 20 bases between. The CDR3 totals 18 residues. The CDR3 DNA reads TGCGCCAGCAGCCCGGAGGGGGAGCAGGGGTTTAACACCGGGGAGCTGTTTTTT. Translation gives CASSPEGEQGFNTGELFF.

The chain uses TRBV4-1 and TRBJ2-1; unclear D gene. V lost 1 base and J lost 4, with 11 bases in between. Germline V gene data show CDR1 as MGHRA and CDR2 as YSYEKL. The CDR3 is 15 residues long. For the CDR3, the DNA is TGCGCCAGCAGCCAAGTAGGTTTGGATTACAATGAGCAGTTCTTC. This gives the protein CASSQVGLDYNEQFF.

This clone was picked up one time. V and J are TRBV29-1 and TRBJ2-2, with D uncertain. The germline CDR1 and CDR2 sequences are SQVTM and ANQGSEA. V shed 2 bases and J shed 0 bases, with 7 bases lying between them. The CDR3 has 14 residues. CDR3 DNA sequence: TGCAGCGTTGAATGGGGATCGAACACCGGGGAGCTGTTTTTT. Its protein is CSVEWGSNTGELFF.

The chain has TRBV15 and TRBJ1-5; D is ambiguous. Trimming removed 4 bases at V and 4 bases at J, with 11 bases between. The CDR3 consists of 14 residues. Germline V gene sequence: CDR1 LNHNV, CDR2 YYDKDF (reference sequence). CDR3 nucleotides: TGTGCCACCAGCATTGGGATCCAGAATCAGCCCCAGCATTTT. Translation: CATSIGIQNQPQHF.

The genes are TRBV5-4 and TRBJ1-5; possibly TRBD1 for D (5 bases). Per the germline V gene, CDR1 is SGHNT and CDR2 is YYREEE (reference sequence). The germline V and J ends were trimmed by 2 bases and 3 bases, with 12 bases remaining between them. This CDR3 region has 15 residues. CDR3 DNA sequence: TGTGCCAGCAGCTTTACAGGAGAGGACAATCAGCCCCAGCATTTT. Translating it yields CASSFTGEDNQPQHF.

A single count supports this clone. This rearrangement joins TRBV2 to TRBJ1-1; D gene ambiguous. Germline CDR1 reads SNHLY; CDR2 reads FYNNEI. The CDR3 totals 12 residues. The V end lost 6 bases, the J end lost 4 bases, and 9 bases lay between the germline ends. CDR3 residues: CASRSHLTEAFF. In nucleotides, the CDR3 is TGTGCCAGCAGGTCACATCTCACTGAAGCTTTCTTT.

The V and J genes are TRBV6-5 and TRBJ2-1, with unresolved D. Germline CDR1 and CDR2: MNHEY and SVGAGI. The CDR3 is 16 residues long. V was shortened by 0 bases and J by 0 bases, with 9 bases between the two germline ends. The CDR3 coding sequence is TGTGCCAGCAGTTACTCGATGGTTAGCTCCTACAATGAGCAGTTCTTC. Residues: CASSYSMVSSYNEQFF.

The chain is built from TRBV6-6 and TRBJ1-2; possible D gene TRBD1, 6 bases. This CDR3 is built from 14 residues. V dropped 7 bases and J dropped 3 bases, with 15 bases sitting between them. CDR1 is MNHNY and CDR2 is SVGAGI in the germline V gene (reference sequence). CDR3 sequence reads: CASNEGGAYYGYTF. The DNA for the CDR3 is TGTGCCAGCAATGAGGGGGGCGCGTACTATGGCTACACCTTC.

The J gene is TRBJ2-1, the V gene TRBV4-1; D unclear. This CDR3 region has 14 residues. Germline V gene sequence: CDR1 MGHRA, CDR2 YSYEKL. Deletions cut 0 bases from V and 6 bases from J, with 9 bases between. CDR3 residues: CASSQESGPNEQFF. CDR3 coding DNA: TGCGCCAGCAGCCAAGAATCAGGCCCCAATGAGCAGTTCTTC.

V and J are TRBV27 and TRBJ2-2; no reliable D call. Trimming removed 5 bases from V and 9 bases from J, with 13 bases in between. CDR1 is MNHEY, CDR2 SMNVEV, per germline (reference sequence). The CDR3 has 13 residues. The CDR3: CASSRNLGRELFF. The CDR3 nucleotides are TGTGCCAGCAGTCGGAACCTCGGCCGGGAGCTGTTTTTT.

The chain links TRBV29-1 to TRBJ2-3; D is perhaps TRBD1 (5 bases). The CDR3 is 14 amino acids. The ends were cut back, 5 bases at V and 0 bases at J, with 12 bases in the middle. From germline, CDR1 is SQVTM and CDR2 ANQGSEA. The CDR3 DNA follows: TGCAGCGTTTTAGACAGCTCTAGCACAGATACGCAGTATTTT. This translates into CSVLDSSSTDTQYF.

The V call is TRBV4-3, the J call TRBJ1-2; D perhaps matches TRBD1 (5 bases). Germline CDR1 is LGHNA and CDR2 is YSLEER. V gave up 1 base and J gave up 3 bases, with 12 bases separating them. CDR3 length: 15 amino acids. CDR3 DNA: TGCGCCAGCAGCCAAGGGCAGGGATGGGACTATGGCTACACCTTC. As protein: CASSQGQGWDYGYTF.